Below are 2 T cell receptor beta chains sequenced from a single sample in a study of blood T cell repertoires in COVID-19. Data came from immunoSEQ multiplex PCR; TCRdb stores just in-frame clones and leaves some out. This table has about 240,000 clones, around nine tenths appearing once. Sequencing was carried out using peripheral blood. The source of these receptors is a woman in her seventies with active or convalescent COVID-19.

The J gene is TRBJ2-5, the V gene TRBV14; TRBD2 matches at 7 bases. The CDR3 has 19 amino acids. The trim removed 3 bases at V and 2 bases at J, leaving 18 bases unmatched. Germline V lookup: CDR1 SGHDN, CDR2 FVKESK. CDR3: CASSHRRGLAGREQETQYF. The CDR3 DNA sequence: TGTGCCAGCAGCCACCGGAGGGGCCTGGCAGGGAGGGAACAAGAGACCCAGTACTTC.

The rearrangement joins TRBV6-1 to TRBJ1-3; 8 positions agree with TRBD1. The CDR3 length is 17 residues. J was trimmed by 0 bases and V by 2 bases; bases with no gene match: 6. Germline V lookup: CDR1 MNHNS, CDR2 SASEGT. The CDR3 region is CASSERAGGTSGNTIYF. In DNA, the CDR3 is TGTGCCAGCAGTGAACGGGCAGGGGGCACCTCTGGAAACACCATATATTTT.